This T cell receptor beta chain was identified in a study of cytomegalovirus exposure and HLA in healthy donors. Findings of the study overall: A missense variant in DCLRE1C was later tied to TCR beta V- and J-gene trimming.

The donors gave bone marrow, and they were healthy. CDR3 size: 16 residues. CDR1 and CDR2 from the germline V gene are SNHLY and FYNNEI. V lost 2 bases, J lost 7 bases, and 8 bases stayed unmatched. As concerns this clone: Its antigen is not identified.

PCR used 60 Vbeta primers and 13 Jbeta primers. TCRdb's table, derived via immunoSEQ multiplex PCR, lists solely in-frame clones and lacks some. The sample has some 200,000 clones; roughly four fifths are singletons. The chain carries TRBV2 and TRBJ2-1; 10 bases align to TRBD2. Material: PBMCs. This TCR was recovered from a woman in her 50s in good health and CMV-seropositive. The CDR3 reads CASSETPSGSSNEQFF. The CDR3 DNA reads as TGTGCCAGCAGTGAAACCCCTAGCGGGAGTTCTAATGAGCAGTTCTTC.